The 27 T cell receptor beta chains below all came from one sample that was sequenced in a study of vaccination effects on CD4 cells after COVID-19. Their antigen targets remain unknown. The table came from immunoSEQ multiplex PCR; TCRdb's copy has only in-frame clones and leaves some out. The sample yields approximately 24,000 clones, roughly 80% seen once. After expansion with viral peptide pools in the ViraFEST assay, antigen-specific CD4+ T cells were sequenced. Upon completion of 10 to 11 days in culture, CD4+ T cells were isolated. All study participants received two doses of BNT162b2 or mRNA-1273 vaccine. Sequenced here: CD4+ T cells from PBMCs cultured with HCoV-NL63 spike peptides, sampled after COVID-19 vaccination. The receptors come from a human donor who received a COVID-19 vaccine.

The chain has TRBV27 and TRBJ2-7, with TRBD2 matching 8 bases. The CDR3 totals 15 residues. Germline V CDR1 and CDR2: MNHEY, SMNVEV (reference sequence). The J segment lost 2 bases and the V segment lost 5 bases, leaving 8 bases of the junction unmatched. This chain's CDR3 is CASSLRSGVPYEQYF. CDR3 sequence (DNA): TGTGCCAGCAGTCTCCGTAGCGGGGTACCCTACGAGCAGTACTTC.

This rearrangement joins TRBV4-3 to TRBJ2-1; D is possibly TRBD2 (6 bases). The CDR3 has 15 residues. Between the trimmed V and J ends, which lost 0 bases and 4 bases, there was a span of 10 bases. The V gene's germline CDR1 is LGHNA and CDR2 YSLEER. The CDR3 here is CASSQEQGTYNEQFF. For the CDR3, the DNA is TGCGCCAGCAGCCAAGAGCAAGGGACTTACAATGAGCAGTTCTTC.

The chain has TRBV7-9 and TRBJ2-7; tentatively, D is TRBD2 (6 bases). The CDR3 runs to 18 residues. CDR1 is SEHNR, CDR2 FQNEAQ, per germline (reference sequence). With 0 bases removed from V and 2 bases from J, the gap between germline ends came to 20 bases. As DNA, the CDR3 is TGTGCCAGCAGCTTAGCATGGGGAGGTTTAAATCAAGCCTACGAGCAGTACTTC. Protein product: CASSLAWGGLNQAYEQYF.

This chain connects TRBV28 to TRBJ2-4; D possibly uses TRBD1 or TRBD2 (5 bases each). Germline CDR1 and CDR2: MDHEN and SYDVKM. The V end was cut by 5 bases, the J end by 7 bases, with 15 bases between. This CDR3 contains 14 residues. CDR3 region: CASSIGTPRNIQYF. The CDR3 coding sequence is TGTGCCAGCAGTATCGGGACCCCCAGGAACATTCAGTACTTC. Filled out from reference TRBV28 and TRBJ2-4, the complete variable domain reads DVKVTQSSRYLVKRTGEKVFLECVQDMDHENMFWYRQDPGLGLRLIYFSYDVKMKEKGDIPEGYSVSREKKERFSLILESASTNQTSMYLCASSIGTPRNIQYFGAGTRLSVL.

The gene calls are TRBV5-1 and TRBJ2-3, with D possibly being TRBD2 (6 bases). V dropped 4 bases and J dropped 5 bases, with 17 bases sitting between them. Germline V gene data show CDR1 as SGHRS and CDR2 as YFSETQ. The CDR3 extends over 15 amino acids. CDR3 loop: CASSRRRRAEDTQYF. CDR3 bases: TGCGCCAGCAGCCGCCGGAGGAGGGCGGAAGATACGCAGTATTTT.

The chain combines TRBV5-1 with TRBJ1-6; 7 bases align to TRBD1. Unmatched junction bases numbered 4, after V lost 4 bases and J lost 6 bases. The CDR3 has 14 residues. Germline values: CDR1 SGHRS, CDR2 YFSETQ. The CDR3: CASSEQGFNSPLHF. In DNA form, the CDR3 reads TGCGCCAGCAGCGAACAGGGGTTTAATTCACCCCTCCACTTT. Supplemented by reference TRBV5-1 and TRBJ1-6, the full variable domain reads KAGVTQTPRYLIKTRGQQVTLSCSPISGHRSVSWYQQTPGQGLQFLFEYFSETQRNKGNFPGRFSGRQFSNSRSEMNVSTLELGDSALYLCASSEQGFNSPLHFGNGTRLTVT.

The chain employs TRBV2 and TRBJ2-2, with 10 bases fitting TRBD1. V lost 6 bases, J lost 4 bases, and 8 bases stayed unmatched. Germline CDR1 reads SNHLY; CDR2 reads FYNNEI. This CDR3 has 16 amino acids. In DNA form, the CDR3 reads TGTGCCAGCAGCCCACGGGGACAGGGGACCACCGGGGAGCTGTTTTTT. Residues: CASSPRGQGTTGELFF.

The CDR3 sequence: CASSFYVGQGAQGYTF. CDR3 DNA sequence: TGTGCCAGCAGTTTTTATGTTGGGCAGGGGGCGCAGGGCTACACCTTC. The chain combines TRBV27 with TRBJ1-2, with TRBD1 matching over 8 bases. Germline V CDR1 and CDR2: MNHEY, SMNVEV (reference sequence). This CDR3 region has 16 residues. Trimming at V came to 3 bases and at J to 8 bases, leaving 14 bases not matched to a gene.

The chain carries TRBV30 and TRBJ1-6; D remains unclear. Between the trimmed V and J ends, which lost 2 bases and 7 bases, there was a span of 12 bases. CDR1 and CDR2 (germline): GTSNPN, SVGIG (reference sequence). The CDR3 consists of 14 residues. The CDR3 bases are TGTGCCTGGAGTTTGGACCGACTGAATTCACCCCTCCACTTT. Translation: CAWSLDRLNSPLHF.

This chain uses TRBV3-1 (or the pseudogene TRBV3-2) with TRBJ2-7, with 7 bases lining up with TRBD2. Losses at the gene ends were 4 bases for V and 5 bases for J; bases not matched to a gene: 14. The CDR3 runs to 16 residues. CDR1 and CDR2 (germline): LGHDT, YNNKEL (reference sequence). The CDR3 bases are TGTGCCAGCAGCCGTATTTCTGGCGGGAGAGCGGACGAGCAGTACTTC. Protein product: CASSRISGGRADEQYF.

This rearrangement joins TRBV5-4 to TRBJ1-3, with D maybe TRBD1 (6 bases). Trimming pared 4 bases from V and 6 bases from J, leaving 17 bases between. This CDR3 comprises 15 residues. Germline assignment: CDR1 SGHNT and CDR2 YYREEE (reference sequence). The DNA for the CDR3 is TGTGCCAGCAGCCTCTTACAGGGCCCCGAAAACACCATATATTTT. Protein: CASSLLQGPENTIYF.

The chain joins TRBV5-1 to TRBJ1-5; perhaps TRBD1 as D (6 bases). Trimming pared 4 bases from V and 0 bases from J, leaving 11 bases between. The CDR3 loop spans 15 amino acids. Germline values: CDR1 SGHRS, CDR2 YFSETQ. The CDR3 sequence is CASSEGDISNQPQHF. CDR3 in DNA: TGCGCCAGCAGCGAAGGGGACATTAGCAATCAGCCCCAGCATTTT. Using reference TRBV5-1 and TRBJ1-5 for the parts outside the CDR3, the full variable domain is KAGVTQTPRYLIKTRGQQVTLSCSPISGHRSVSWYQQTPGQGLQFLFEYFSETQRNKGNFPGRFSGRQFSNSRSEMNVSTLELGDSALYLCASSEGDISNQPQHFGDGTRLSIL.

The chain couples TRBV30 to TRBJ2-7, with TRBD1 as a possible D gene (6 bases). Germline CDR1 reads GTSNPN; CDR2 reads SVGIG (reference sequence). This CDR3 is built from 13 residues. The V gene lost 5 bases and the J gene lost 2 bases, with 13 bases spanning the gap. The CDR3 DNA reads TGTGCCTGGGACCCACAGGGCACCTACGAGCAGTACTTC. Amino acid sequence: CAWDPQGTYEQYF. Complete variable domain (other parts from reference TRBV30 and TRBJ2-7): SQTIHQWPATLVQPVGSPLSLECTVEGTSNPNLYWYRQAAGRGLQLLFYSVGIGQISSEVPQNLSASRPQDRQFILSSKKLLLSDSGFYLCAWDPQGTYEQYFGPGTRLTVT.

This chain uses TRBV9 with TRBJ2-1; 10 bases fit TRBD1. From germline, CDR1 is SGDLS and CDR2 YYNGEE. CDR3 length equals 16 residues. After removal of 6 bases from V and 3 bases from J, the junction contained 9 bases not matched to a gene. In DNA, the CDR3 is TGTGCCAGCACCACCGGGACAGGGGCGCACTACAATGAGCAGTTCTTC. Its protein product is CASTTGTGAHYNEQFF.

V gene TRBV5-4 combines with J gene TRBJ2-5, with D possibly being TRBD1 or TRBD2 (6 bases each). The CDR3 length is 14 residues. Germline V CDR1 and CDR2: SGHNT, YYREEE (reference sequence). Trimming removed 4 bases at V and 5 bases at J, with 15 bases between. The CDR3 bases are TGTGCCAGCAGCCCCGCAGGGGAGGCGGAGACCCAGTACTTC. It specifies CASSPAGEAETQYF.

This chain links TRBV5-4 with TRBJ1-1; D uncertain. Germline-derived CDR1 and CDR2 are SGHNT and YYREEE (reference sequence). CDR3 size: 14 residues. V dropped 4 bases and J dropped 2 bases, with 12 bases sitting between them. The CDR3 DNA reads TGTGCCAGCAGCCCCCCCGGAGGAAACACTGAAGCTTTCTTT. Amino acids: CASSPPGGNTEAFF.

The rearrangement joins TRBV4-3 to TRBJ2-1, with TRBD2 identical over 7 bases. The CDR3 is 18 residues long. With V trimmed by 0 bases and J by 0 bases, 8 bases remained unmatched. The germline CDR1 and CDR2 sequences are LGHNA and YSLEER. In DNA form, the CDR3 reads TGCGCCAGCAGCCAAGACCCCCCGCTAGCGGTCTCCTACAATGAGCAGTTCTTC. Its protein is CASSQDPPLAVSYNEQFF.

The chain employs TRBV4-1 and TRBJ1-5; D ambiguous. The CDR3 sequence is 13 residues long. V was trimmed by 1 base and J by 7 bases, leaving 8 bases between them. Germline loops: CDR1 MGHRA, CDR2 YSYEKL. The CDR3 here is CASSQVRDQPQHF. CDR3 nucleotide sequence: TGCGCCAGCAGCCAAGTCCGAGACCAGCCCCAGCATTTT.

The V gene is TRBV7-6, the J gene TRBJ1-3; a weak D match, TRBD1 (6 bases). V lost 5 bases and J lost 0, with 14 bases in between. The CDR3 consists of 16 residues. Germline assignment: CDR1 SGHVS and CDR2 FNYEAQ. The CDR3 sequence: CASSPGQLSSGNTIYF. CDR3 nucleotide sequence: TGTGCCAGCAGCCCTGGACAGCTAAGCTCTGGAAACACCATATATTTT.

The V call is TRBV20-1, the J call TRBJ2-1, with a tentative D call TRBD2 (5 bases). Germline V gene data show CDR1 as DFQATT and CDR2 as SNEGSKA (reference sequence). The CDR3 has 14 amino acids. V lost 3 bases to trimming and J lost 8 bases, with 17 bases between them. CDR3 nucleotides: TGCAGTGCTAGTGTTCCGGGCCGGGGTGATGAGCAGTTCTTC. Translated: CSASVPGRGDEQFF.

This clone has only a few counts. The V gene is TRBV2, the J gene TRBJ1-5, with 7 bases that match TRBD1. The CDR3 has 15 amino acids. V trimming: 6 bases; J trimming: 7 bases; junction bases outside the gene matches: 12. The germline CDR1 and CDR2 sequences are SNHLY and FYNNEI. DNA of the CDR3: TGTGCCAGCAGCCCTAGACAGGGTGGTTGGCAGCCCCAGCATTTT. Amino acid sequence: CASSPRQGGWQPQHF.

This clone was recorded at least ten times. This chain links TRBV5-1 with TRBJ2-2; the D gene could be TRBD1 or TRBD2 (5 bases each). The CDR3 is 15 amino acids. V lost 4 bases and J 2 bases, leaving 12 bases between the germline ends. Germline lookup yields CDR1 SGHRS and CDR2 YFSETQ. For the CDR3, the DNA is TGCGCCAGCAGCCTGGGACCGCTTAACACCGGGGAGCTGTTTTTT. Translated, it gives CASSLGPLNTGELFF.

This CDR3 is CASSRPGNNYGYTF. As DNA, the CDR3 is TGTGCCAGCAGCCGACCAGGGAACAACTATGGCTACACCTTC. V is TRBV6-2 or TRBV6-3 and J is TRBJ1-2; maybe TRBD1 (5 bases). Germline-derived CDR1 and CDR2 are MNHEY and SVGEGT. This CDR3 spans 14 amino acids. V shed 6 bases and J shed 2 bases, with 13 bases lying between them.

Here the CDR3 reads CASRRRGGGSNQPQHF. DNA for the CDR3: TGTGCCAGCAGACGTAGGGGAGGTGGCAGCAATCAGCCCCAGCATTTT. The V and J genes are TRBV28 and TRBJ1-5; D is possibly TRBD1 (5 bases). The germline V gene has CDR1 MDHEN and CDR2 SYDVKM. V was shortened by 6 bases and J by 1 base, with 16 bases between the two germline ends. The CDR3 is 16 amino acids.

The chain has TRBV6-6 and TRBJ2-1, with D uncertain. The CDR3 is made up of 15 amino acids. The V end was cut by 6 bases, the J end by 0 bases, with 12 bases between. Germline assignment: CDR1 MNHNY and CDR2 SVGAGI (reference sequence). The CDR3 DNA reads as TGTGCCAGCAGCTCGGACCGCCGCTCCTACAATGAGCAGTTCTTC. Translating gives CASSSDRRSYNEQFF.

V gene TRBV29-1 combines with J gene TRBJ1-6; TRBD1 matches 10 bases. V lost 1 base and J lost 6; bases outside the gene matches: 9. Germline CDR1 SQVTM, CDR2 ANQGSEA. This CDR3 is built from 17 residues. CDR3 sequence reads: CSVEVAWDRGCNSPLHF. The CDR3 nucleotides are TGCAGCGTTGAAGTGGCTTGGGACAGGGGATGTAATTCACCCCTCCACTTT.

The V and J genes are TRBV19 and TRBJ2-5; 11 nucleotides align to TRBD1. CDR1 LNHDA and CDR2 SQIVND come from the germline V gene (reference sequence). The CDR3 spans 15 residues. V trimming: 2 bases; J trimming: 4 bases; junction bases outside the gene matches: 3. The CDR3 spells CASSIPGQGGETQYF. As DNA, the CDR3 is TGTGCCAGTAGTATACCGGGACAGGGGGGAGAGACCCAGTACTTC.